This T cell receptor beta chain appears in the sequencing data of a study of cytomegalovirus exposure and HLA in healthy donors. Study background: Counted in an early data release were about 85 million unique TCRs from HLA-typed donors.

Primers included in the PCR were 60 Vbeta and 13 Jbeta primers. As processed by the authors: A later analysis tallied approximately 78 million unique TCR beta chains, 9 million to 12 million of them shared. This table comes from immunoSEQ multiplex PCR, and its TCRdb copy is limited to in-frame clones, with some not included. D and trimming were read from the DNA, whereas the V and J calls and clone size are those reported in that table. This sample carries fewer than 200,000 clones, about 81% of them seen once, and the ten largest clones take about 0.89%. A note on this clone: Its antigen is not known.

The CDR3 extends over 15 amino acids. V shed 0 bases, J shed 4 bases, and the junction held 4 bases outside the gene matches. Per germline, CDR1 SGDLS and CDR2 YYNGEE. Study-level points and caveats: Presence/absence analysis assumed near-uniform sequencing depth across donors. By a later analysis, the bulk of CMV-associated TCR beta chains appeared HLA-restricted.

What was sequenced was PBMCs. The chain uses TRBV9 and TRBJ2-7, with TRBD1 identical over 10 bases. The sequence came from a girl aged 2 to 9 in good health and CMV-seropositive. This CDR3 reads CASSVGGTGVYEQYF. CDR3 in DNA: TGTGCCAGCAGCGTAGGAGGGACAGGGGTATACGAGCAGTACTTC.